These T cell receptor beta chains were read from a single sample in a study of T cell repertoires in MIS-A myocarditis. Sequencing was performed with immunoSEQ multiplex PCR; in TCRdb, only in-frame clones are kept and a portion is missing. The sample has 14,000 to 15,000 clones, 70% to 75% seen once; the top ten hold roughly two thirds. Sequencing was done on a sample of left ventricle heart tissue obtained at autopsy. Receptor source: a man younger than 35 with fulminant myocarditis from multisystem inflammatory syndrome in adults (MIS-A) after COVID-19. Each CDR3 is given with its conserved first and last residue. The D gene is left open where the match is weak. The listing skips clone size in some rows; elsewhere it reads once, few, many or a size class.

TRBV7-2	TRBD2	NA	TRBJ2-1	CAEQGRVSGGEQFF	TGTGCCGAGCAGGGTCGGGTTAGCGGGGGTGAGCAGTTCTTC
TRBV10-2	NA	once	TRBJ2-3	CASGGRESTDTQYF	TGCGCCAGCGGTGGGCGGGAATCCACAGATACGCAGTATTTT
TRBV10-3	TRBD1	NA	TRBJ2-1	CALGQGAGEQFF	TGTGCCCTAGGACAGGGGGCAGGTGAGCAGTTCTTC
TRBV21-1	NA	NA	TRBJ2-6	CASGRGSGANVLTF	TGTGCCAGCGGACGTGGCTCTGGGGCCAACGTCCTGACTTTC
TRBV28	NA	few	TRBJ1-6	CASRALVGTGVPSSSYNSPLHF	TGTGCCAGCAGGGCTCTAGTAGGGACTGGGGTACCCTCAAGCTCCTATAATTCACCCCTCCACTTT
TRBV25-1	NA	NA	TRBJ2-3	CASSEITADLGEDTQYF	TGTGCCAGCAGTGAAATAACAGCGGACCTCGGGGAAGATACGCAGTATTTT
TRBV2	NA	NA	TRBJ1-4	CASRSAAGGDNEKLFF	TGTGCCAGCCGCTCCGCCGCTGGAGGGGATAATGAAAAACTGTTTTTT
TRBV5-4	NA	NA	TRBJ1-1	CASSPGTTAGTEAFF	TGTGCCAGCAGCCCGGGAACCACGGCCGGCACTGAAGCTTTCTTT
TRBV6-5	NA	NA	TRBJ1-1	CASRPRDRRTEAFF	TGTGCCAGCAGGCCCCGGGACCGGCGGACTGAAGCTTTCTTT
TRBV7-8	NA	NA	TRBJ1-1	CASSLGRTNTEAFF	TGTGCCAGCAGCTTGGGACGGACCAACACTGAAGCTTTCTTT
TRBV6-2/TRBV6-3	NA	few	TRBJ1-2	CASSPPGIGYTF	TGTGCCAGCAGTCCCCCGGGAATAGGCTACACCTTC
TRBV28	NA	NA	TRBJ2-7	CASSILSTYEQYF	TGTGCCAGCAGTATCCTATCTACCTACGAGCAGTACTTC
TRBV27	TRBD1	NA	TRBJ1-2	CASSLNRGQGYTF	TGTGCCAGCAGCCTAAACAGGGGTCAAGGCTACACCTTC
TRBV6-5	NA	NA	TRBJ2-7	CASSKSTESYEQYF	TGTGCCAGCAGTAAATCGACCGAGTCCTACGAGCAGTACTTC
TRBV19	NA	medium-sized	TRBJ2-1	CASSSRSGYEQFF	TGTGCCAGTAGTAGCCGTAGCGGATATGAGCAGTTCTTC
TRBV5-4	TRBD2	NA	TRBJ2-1	CASTSGGDEQFF	TGTGCCAGCACTAGCGGGGGCGATGAGCAGTTCTTC
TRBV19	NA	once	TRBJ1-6	CASSMSTSPLHF	TGTGCCAGTAGTATGAGTACTTCACCCCTCCACTTT
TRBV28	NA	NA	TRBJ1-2	CASSGNSVLINYGYTF	TGTGCCAGCAGTGGGAACAGCGTATTAATTAACTATGGCTACACCTTC
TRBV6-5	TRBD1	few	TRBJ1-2	CASSPQGGWGYTF	TGTGCCAGCAGTCCCCAGGGGGGATGGGGCTACACCTTC
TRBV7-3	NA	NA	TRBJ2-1	CASSFTDGEQFF	TGTGCCAGCAGCTTTACTGACGGTGAGCAGTTCTTC
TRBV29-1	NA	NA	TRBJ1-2	CSAARDTGIHGYTF	TGCAGCGCAGCCCGGGACACAGGGATCCATGGCTACACCTTC
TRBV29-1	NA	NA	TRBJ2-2	CSATGQNTGELFF	TGCAGCGCCACGGGACAGAACACCGGGGAGCTGTTTTTT
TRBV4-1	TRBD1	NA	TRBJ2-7	CASSPRDRGTYEQYF	TGCGCCAGCAGCCCCCGGGACAGGGGTACCTACGAGCAGTACTTC
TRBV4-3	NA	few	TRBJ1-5	CASSRGAGRPLNQPQHF	TGCGCCAGCAGCCGGGGGGCAGGGAGACCGCTTAATCAGCCCCAGCATTTT
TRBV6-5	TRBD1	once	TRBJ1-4	CASSTTGTGREKLFF	TGTGCCAGCAGTACTACCGGGACAGGGCGTGAAAAACTGTTTTTT
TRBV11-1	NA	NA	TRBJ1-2	CASSRTRDGTRGYTF	TGTGCCAGCAGCAGAACCCGGGACGGGACGCGGGGCTACACCTTC
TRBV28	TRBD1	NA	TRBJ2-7	CASSPPEDRGTYEQYF	TGTGCCAGCAGTCCCCCGGAGGACAGGGGGACCTACGAGCAGTACTTC
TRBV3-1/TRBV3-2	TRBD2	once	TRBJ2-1	CASSLLAGVYNEQFF	TGTGCCAGCAGCCTACTAGCGGGGGTATACAATGAGCAGTTCTTC
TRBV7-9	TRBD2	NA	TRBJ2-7	CASSVSGGRVDEQYF	TGTGCCAGCAGCGTAAGCGGGGGGAGGGTTGATGAGCAGTACTTC
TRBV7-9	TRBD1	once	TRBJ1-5	CASSLGTGEHQPQHF	TGTGCCAGCAGCTTAGGGACAGGGGAACATCAGCCCCAGCATTTT
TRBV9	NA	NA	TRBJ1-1	CASSVGTGRVGGTEAFF	TGTGCCAGCAGCGTAGGCACAGGAAGGGTCGGGGGCACTGAAGCTTTCTTT
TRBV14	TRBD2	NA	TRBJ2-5	CASSPYSGGVSKTQYF	TGTGCCAGCAGCCCCTATAGCGGGGGGGTGTCGAAGACCCAGTACTTC
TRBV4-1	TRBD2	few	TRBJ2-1	CASSQDGRGRYNEQFF	TGCGCCAGCAGCCAAGACGGCCGCGGGAGGTACAATGAGCAGTTCTTC
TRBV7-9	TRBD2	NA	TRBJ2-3	CASSLAGRGGTDTQYF	TGTGCCAGCAGCTTAGCGGGCCGGGGGGGCACAGATACGCAGTATTTT
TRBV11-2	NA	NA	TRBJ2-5	CASSPTRGAETQYF	TGTGCCAGCAGCCCGACTAGGGGGGCAGAGACCCAGTACTTC
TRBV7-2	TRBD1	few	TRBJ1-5	CASSFDRGGQPQHF	TGTGCCAGCAGCTTTGACAGGGGGGGACAGCCCCAGCATTTT
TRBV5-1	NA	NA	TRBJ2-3	CASRAVITDTQYF	TGCGCCAGCAGGGCCGTAATAACAGATACGCAGTATTTT
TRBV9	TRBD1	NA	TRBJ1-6	CASSVAGTGWSPLHF	TGTGCCAGCAGCGTAGCGGGGACAGGTTGGTCACCCCTCCACTTT
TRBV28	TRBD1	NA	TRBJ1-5	CASRGQGVVQPQHF	TGTGCCAGCAGAGGACAGGGTGTGGTTCAGCCCCAGCATTTT
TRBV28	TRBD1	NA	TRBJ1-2	CASSLSYRGYGYTF	TGTGCCAGCAGTTTATCCTACAGGGGTTATGGCTACACCTTC
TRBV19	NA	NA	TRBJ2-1	CASSSVPGSNEQFF	TGTGCCAGTAGTTCCGTACCCGGATCCAATGAGCAGTTCTTC
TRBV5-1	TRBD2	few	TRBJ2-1	CASRGVAGALHNEQFF	TGCGCCAGCAGAGGGGTAGCGGGGGCCCTACACAATGAGCAGTTCTTC
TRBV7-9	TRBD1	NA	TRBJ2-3	CASSAPGQITDTQYF	TGTGCCAGCAGCGCGCCGGGACAGATCACAGATACGCAGTATTTT
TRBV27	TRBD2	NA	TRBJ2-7	CASRPLAGEYEQYF	TGTGCCAGCAGGCCACTAGCGGGAGAATACGAGCAGTACTTC
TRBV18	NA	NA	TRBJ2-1	CASSPKAGVNEQFF	TGTGCCAGCTCACCAAAGGCAGGGGTCAATGAGCAGTTCTTC
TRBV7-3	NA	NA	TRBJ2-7	CASSPSWGYEQYF	TGTGCCAGCAGCCCATCCTGGGGCTACGAGCAGTACTTC
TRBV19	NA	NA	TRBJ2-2	CASSPLQGTGELFF	TGTGCCAGTAGTCCACTACAGGGAACCGGGGAGCTGTTTTTT
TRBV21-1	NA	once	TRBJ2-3	CARPPNGGSCPQYF	TGTGCCAGGCCCCCGAACGGGGGGAGTTGCCCGCAGTATTTT
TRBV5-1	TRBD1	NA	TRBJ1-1	CASGPGQGAYTEAFF	TGCGCCAGCGGCCCCGGGCAGGGGGCTTACACTGAAGCTTTCTTT
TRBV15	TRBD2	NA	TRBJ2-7	CATTRGGAGSSYEQYF	TGTGCCACCACCCGGGGAGGGGCGGGCTCATCCTACGAGCAGTACTTC
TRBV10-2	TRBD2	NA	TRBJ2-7	CASSEIKAGGYEQYF	TGCGCCAGCAGTGAAATTAAGGCGGGGGGCTACGAGCAGTACTTC
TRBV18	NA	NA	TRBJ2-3	CASSPGGAGTDTQYF	TGTGCCAGCTCACCAGGGGGGGCCGGCACAGATACGCAGTATTTT
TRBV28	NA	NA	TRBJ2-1	CASSTRGRGSYNEQFF	TGTGCCAGCAGTACCCGGGGCAGGGGATCCTACAATGAGCAGTTCTTC
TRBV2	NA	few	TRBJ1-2	CASMDGSMGYTF	TGTGCCAGCATGGACGGTTCTATGGGCTACACCTTC
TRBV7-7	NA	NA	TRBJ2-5	CASSKGGNQETQYF	TGTGCTAGCAGTAAGGGGGGTAACCAAGAGACCCAGTACTTC
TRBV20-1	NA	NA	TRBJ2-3	CSASQSGVSTDTQYF	TGCAGTGCTAGTCAGTCGGGGGTTAGCACAGATACGCAGTATTTT
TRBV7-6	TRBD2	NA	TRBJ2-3	CASSLPGERGAHQYF	TGTGCCAGCAGCCTCCCTGGTGAGCGGGGGGCCCACCAGTATTTT
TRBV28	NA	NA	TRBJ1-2	CASSSYIQHGYTF	TGTGCCAGCAGTTCCTATATCCAGCATGGCTACACCTTC
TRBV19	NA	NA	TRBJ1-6	CASSLGASPLHF	TGTGCCAGTAGCTTGGGGGCTTCACCCCTCCACTTT
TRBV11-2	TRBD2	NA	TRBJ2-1	CASSWRGGNNEQFF	TGTGCCAGCAGCTGGCGGGGGGGAAATAATGAGCAGTTCTTC